What follows are 20 T cell receptor beta chains derived from one specimen sequenced in a study of blood T cell repertoires in COVID-19. Using immunoSEQ multiplex PCR, the repertoire was profiled, and TCRdb retains in-frame clones only, with some absent. The data hold some 110,000 clones, with roughly 80% observed a single time. The sample was peripheral blood. The receptors here all came from a man in his forties or fifties with acute or convalescent COVID-19.

The table lists this clone with a few counts. The CDR3 is CAIQDNPYEQYF. Here the CDR3 DNA reads TGTGCCATCCAGGACAATCCCTACGAGCAGTACTTC. The rearrangement joins TRBV7-9 to TRBJ2-7, with D tentatively TRBD1 (5 bases). V lost 10 bases and J lost 2, with 12 bases in between. Germline lookup yields CDR1 SEHNR and CDR2 FQNEAQ (reference sequence). The CDR3 runs 12 residues.

The rearrangement links TRBV28 to TRBJ1-1, with TRBD1 identical over 7 bases. CDR3 length: 15 residues. CDR1 MDHEN and CDR2 SYDVKM come from the germline V gene. After removal of 3 bases from V and 4 bases from J, the junction contained 8 bases not matched to a gene. The CDR3 DNA sequence: TGTGCCAGCAGTTTGAATAGGGGGCTCGGCACTGAAGCTTTCTTT. Encoded protein: CASSLNRGLGTEAFF.

This chain connects TRBV7-9 to TRBJ1-3, with TRBD1 as a possible D gene (6 bases). The germline V gene encodes CDR1 SEHNR and CDR2 FQNEAQ (reference sequence). The V gene lost 5 bases and the J gene lost 4 bases, with 12 bases spanning the gap. CDR3 size: 14 residues. CDR3 sequence reads: CASSPWTVGNTIYF. The CDR3 region has the DNA TGTGCCAGCAGCCCTTGGACAGTCGGAAACACCATATATTTT.

The chain couples TRBV6-5 to TRBJ2-2; a weak D match, TRBD1 (6 bases). This CDR3 is built from 14 residues. The germline V gene has CDR1 MNHEY and CDR2 SVGAGI. Trimming left V 8 bases short and J 1 base short, with 11 bases between. The CDR3 coding sequence is TGTGCCAGCTACCCGGGACAGAACACCGGGGAGCTGTTTTTT. Amino acid sequence: CASYPGQNTGELFF.

The chain has TRBV27 and TRBJ2-3; 11 nucleotides line up with TRBD2. J lost 1 base, V lost 3 bases, and 3 bases had no gene match. This CDR3 contains 16 residues. Germline CDR1 reads MNHEY; CDR2 reads SMNVEV (reference sequence). This CDR3 reads CASSLLLAGGTDTQYF. The CDR3 coding sequence is TGTGCCAGCAGTTTGTTACTAGCGGGGGGCACAGATACGCAGTATTTT.

V and J are TRBV2 and TRBJ2-5; D may be TRBD2 (5 bases). The germline V gene has CDR1 SNHLY and CDR2 FYNNEI. Trimming took 3 bases from V and 5 from J, leaving 13 bases between them. The CDR3 spans 14 residues. The CDR3 DNA follows: TGTGCCAGCAGTGACTGGGGAGAAGGGGAGACCCAGTACTTC. As protein: CASSDWGEGETQYF.

This clone was picked up many times. The chain links TRBV7-9 to TRBJ2-7, with 11 nucleotides matching TRBD2. Germline assignment: CDR1 SEHNR and CDR2 FQNEAQ (reference sequence). This CDR3 has 15 residues. The V and J ends lost 7 bases and 6 bases, in that order; junction bases with no gene match: 11. Written as DNA, the CDR3 is TGTGCCAGCACCACGGCAACTAGCGGGAGTATCGAGCAGTACTTC. Translation gives CASTTATSGSIEQYF.

This sequence joins TRBV3-1 (or the pseudogene TRBV3-2) and TRBJ1-4, with TRBD1 as a possible D gene (6 bases). Germline V gene data show CDR1 as LGHDT and CDR2 as YNNKEL (reference sequence). The germline V and J ends were trimmed by 1 base and 4 bases, with 7 bases remaining between them. The CDR3 covers 14 residues. CDR3 region: CASSQGQDNEKLFF. In DNA form, the CDR3 reads TGTGCCAGCAGCCAAGGACAGGATAATGAAAAACTGTTTTTT.

This chain joins TRBV11-2 and TRBJ2-3, with D unclear. V was shortened by 3 bases and J by 0 bases, with 7 bases between the two germline ends. Germline CDR1 SGHAT, CDR2 FQNNGV. The CDR3 is made up of 14 amino acids. CDR3 nucleotides: TGTGCCAGCAGCTTCAGGTTGAGCACAGATACGCAGTATTTT. Protein: CASSFRLSTDTQYF.

The chain joins TRBV6-5 to TRBJ2-5; maybe TRBD1 (5 bases). Trimming shortened V by 6 bases and J by 4 bases, and 9 bases separated the two germline ends. The CDR3 is made up of 12 amino acids. The V gene's germline CDR1 is MNHEY and CDR2 SVGAGI. The CDR3 DNA reads TGTGCCAGCAGCCAGGGTAGAGAGACCCAGTACTTC. This translates into CASSQGRETQYF.

The rearrangement uses TRBV11-2 and TRBJ2-5; 8 nucleotides match TRBD2. CDR1 and CDR2 from the germline V gene are SGHAT and FQNNGV. The CDR3 length is 14 residues. J was trimmed by 4 bases and V by 4 bases; bases with no gene match: 5. CDR3 DNA: TGTGCCAGCAGCTCTGAAGCGGGAGTAGAGACCCAGTACTTC. It is translated as CASSSEAGVETQYF.

This clone has only one observation. V is TRBV24-1 and J is TRBJ2-7, with 14 bases that match TRBD2. This CDR3 comprises 16 residues. V was pared by 2 bases and J by 3 bases, with 2 bases of the junction left unmatched. Looked up from germline, CDR1 is KGHDR and CDR2 is SFDVKD. The CDR3 loop is CATSDSGLAGGYEQYF. The CDR3 DNA reads TGTGCCACCAGTGATTCCGGACTAGCGGGAGGCTACGAGCAGTACTTC.

The chain uses TRBV29-1 and TRBJ2-3; TRBD1 aligns across 9 bases. Trimming cost V 5 bases and J 1 base; bases outside gene matches: 13. Germline lookup yields CDR1 SQVTM and CDR2 ANQGSEA. CDR3 length: 17 residues. CDR3: CSVLGTGSEFRTDTQYF. CDR3 DNA sequence: TGCAGCGTTCTTGGGACAGGGAGTGAGTTTCGCACAGATACGCAGTATTTT.

This chain connects TRBV6-6 to TRBJ1-2, with 11 bases lining up with TRBD1. This CDR3 has 15 residues. Germline CDR1 is MNHNY and CDR2 is SVGAGI (reference sequence). The V and J ends lost 2 bases and 3 bases, in that order; junction bases with no gene match: 2. The CDR3 nucleotides read TGTGCCAGCAGTTACCCGGGACAGGGGGACTATGGCTACACCTTC. Amino acids: CASSYPGQGDYGYTF.

J is TRBJ1-2 and V is TRBV5-1, with TRBD1 identical over 7 bases. J lost 14 bases, V lost 5 bases, and 12 bases had no gene match. This CDR3 is built from 12 residues. Germline V gives CDR1 SGHRS, CDR2 YFSETQ. The CDR3 nucleotides read TGCGCCAGCAGGTTCGGGACAGAACCCAGTACCTTC. Protein product: CASRFGTEPSTF.

This clone was counted only a few times. This rearrangement joins TRBV19 to TRBJ2-7; TRBD1 is a possible D gene (5 bases). Germline-derived CDR1 and CDR2 are LNHDA and SQIVND (reference sequence). CDR3 length: 14 amino acids. Trimming took 3 bases from V and 2 from J, leaving 11 bases between them. This chain's CDR3 is CASSIQGSPYEQYF. The DNA of the CDR3 is TGTGCCAGTAGTATCCAGGGTTCCCCCTACGAGCAGTACTTC.

The chain recombines TRBV5-3 with TRBJ1-1, with D perhaps TRBD1 (6 bases). TRBV5-3 is identified as an open reading frame with a role that is uncertain. This CDR3 contains 15 residues. The ends were cut back, 5 bases at V and 0 bases at J, with 14 bases in the middle. CDR3 sequence: CARRPSGQMNTEAFF. CDR3 nucleotides: TGTGCCAGAAGACCTTCTGGACAGATGAACACTGAAGCTTTCTTT.

This sequence joins TRBV6-2 or TRBV6-3 and TRBJ1-4, with TRBD1 matching over 9 bases. V lost 6 bases and J lost 8; bases outside the gene matches: 16. Germline V lookup: CDR1 MNHEY, CDR2 SVGEGT. The CDR3 consists of 17 residues. The CDR3 bases are TGTGCCAGCAGCCCTGAGGCAACAGGGGGCAGGAGGGAAAAACTGTTTTTT. Protein sequence: CASSPEATGGRREKLFF.

The V call is TRBV4-1, the J call TRBJ1-3, with D hard to call. Germline CDR1 and CDR2: MGHRA and YSYEKL. Trimming removed 4 bases from V and 0 bases from J, with 16 bases in between. CDR3 length equals 17 residues. CDR3 nucleotides: TGCGCCAGCAGCCGGAGCGCGGCAGAACGCTCTGGAAACACCATATATTTT. Protein sequence: CASSRSAAERSGNTIYF.

The V gene is TRBV3-1 (or the pseudogene TRBV3-2), the J gene TRBJ2-1; maybe TRBD1 (6 bases). The CDR3 loop spans 16 amino acids. CDR1 and CDR2 from the germline V gene are LGHDT and YNNKEL (reference sequence). The V and J ends lost 5 bases and 2 bases respectively, with 16 bases between them. This CDR3 is CASSYSGAGAYNEQFF. DNA for the CDR3: TGTGCCAGCAGCTACTCAGGGGCAGGGGCCTACAATGAGCAGTTCTTC.